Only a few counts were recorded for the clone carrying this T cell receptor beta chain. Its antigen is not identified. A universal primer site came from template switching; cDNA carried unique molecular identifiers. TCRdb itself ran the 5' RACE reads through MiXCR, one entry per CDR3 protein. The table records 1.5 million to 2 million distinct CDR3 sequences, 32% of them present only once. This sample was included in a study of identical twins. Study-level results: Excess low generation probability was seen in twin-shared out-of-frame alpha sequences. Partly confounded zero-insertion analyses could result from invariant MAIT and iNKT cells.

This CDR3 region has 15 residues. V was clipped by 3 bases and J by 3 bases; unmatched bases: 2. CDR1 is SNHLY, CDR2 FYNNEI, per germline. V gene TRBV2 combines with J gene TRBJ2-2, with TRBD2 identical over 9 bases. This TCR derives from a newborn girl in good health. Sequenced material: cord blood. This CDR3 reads CASSESGRHTGELFF. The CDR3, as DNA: TGTGCCAGCAGTGAGAGCGGGAGGCACACCGGGGAGCTGTTTTTT.